The next 15 T cell receptor beta chains were all read from a single sample in a study of blood T cell repertoires in COVID-19. TCRdb keeps only in-frame clones here, not all; method: immunoSEQ multiplex PCR. The sample has around 120,000 clones, approximately 87% seen once. The sequencing input was peripheral blood. The receptors come from a woman in her 70s with acute or convalescent COVID-19.

The CDR3, as DNA: TGTGCCACCAGCCAGGAGGGGGCCACTGAAGCTTTCTTT. It translates to CATSQEGATEAFF. The chain couples TRBV15 to TRBJ1-1; 7 bases line up with TRBD1. The CDR3 has 13 amino acids. V was pared by 5 bases and J by 4 bases, with 4 bases of the junction left unmatched. Germline lookup yields CDR1 LNHNV and CDR2 YYDKDF (reference sequence). Using reference TRBV15 and TRBJ1-1 for the parts outside the CDR3, the full variable domain is DAMVIQNPRYQVTQFGKPVTLSCSQTLNHNVMYWYQQKSSQAPKLLFHYYDKDFNNEADTPDNFQSRRPNTSFCFLDIRSPGLGDTAMYLCATSQEGATEAFFGQGTRLTVV.

V is TRBV19 and J is TRBJ2-5; D may be TRBD1 (6 bases). Trimming left V 7 bases short and J 5 bases short, with 14 bases between. The V gene's germline CDR1 is LNHDA and CDR2 SQIVND (reference sequence). The CDR3 is 13 amino acids. The CDR3 nucleotides read TGTGCCAGTAATCAGGGGCAAGGGGAGACCCAGTACTTC. This translates into CASNQGQGETQYF.

This chain links TRBV28 with TRBJ2-7, with D perhaps matching TRBD1 (5 bases). The CDR3 runs to 12 residues. Germline assignment: CDR1 MDHEN and CDR2 SYDVKM. V was trimmed by 6 bases and J by 4 bases, leaving 10 bases between them. The DNA for the CDR3 is TGTGCCAGCAGCCCCAGGGTATACGAGCAGTACTTC. Translation: CASSPRVYEQYF.

The sample holds one count of this clone. V gene TRBV5-1 combines with J gene TRBJ2-3; 9 nucleotides match TRBD2. J was trimmed by 3 bases and V by 7 bases; bases with no gene match: 18. There are 18 residues in the CDR3. From germline, CDR1 is SGHRS and CDR2 YFSETQ. This CDR3 is CASRLGASGVVRTDTQYF. DNA of the CDR3: TGCGCCAGCCGGCTCGGTGCTAGCGGGGTGGTAAGGACAGATACGCAGTATTTT.

This clone was recorded a few times. The V and J genes are TRBV15 and TRBJ1-4, with TRBD1 matching over 7 bases. Germline CDR1 LNHNV, CDR2 YYDKDF (reference sequence). The CDR3 contains 15 residues. The V segment lost 3 bases and the J segment 8 bases; nucleotides outside the gene matches: 9. The CDR3: CATSRNRGGEEKLFF. The CDR3 nucleotides read TGTGCCACCAGCAGGAACAGGGGAGGAGAGGAAAAACTGTTTTTT. Filled out from reference TRBV15 and TRBJ1-4, the complete variable domain reads DAMVIQNPRYQVTQFGKPVTLSCSQTLNHNVMYWYQQKSSQAPKLLFHYYDKDFNNEADTPDNFQSRRPNTSFCFLDIRSPGLGDTAMYLCATSRNRGGEEKLFFGSGTQLSVL.

The genes are TRBV24-1 and TRBJ2-2, with 7 bases identical to TRBD2. CDR3 length equals 14 residues. Losses at the gene ends were 9 bases for V and 1 base for J; bases not matched to a gene: 4. Germline assignment: CDR1 KGHDR and CDR2 SFDVKD. CDR3 protein: CATGGDLNTGELFF. The CDR3 nucleotides are TGTGCCACCGGGGGGGATCTGAACACCGGGGAGCTGTTTTTT.

The rearrangement uses TRBV7-6 and TRBJ2-1; D is perhaps TRBD2 (7 bases). CDR1 and CDR2 (germline): SGHVS, FNYEAQ. Between the trimmed V and J ends, which lost 1 base and 5 bases, there was a span of 12 bases. The CDR3 sequence is 15 residues long. The CDR3 spells CASSLVRGDNNEQFF. CDR3 DNA sequence: TGTGCCAGCAGCTTAGTACGGGGGGACAACAATGAGCAGTTCTTC. Together with reference TRBV7-6 and TRBJ2-1, the CDR3 gives the full variable domain: GAGVSQSPRYKVTKRGQDVALRCDPISGHVSLYWYRQALGQGPEFLTYFNYEAQQDKSGLPNDRFSAERPEGSISTLTIQRTEQRDSAMYRCASSLVRGDNNEQFFGPGTRLTVL.

The rearrangement links TRBV2 to TRBJ2-5, with 9 nucleotides matching TRBD1. V lost 6 bases and J lost 5; bases outside the gene matches: 10. There are 15 residues in the CDR3. From germline, CDR1 is SNHLY and CDR2 FYNNEI. The CDR3 region has the DNA TGTGCCAGCAGCCCACGACAGGGGGTAGGGGAGACCCAGTACTTC. Amino acid sequence: CASSPRQGVGETQYF.

The chain recombines TRBV3-1 (or the pseudogene TRBV3-2) with TRBJ2-3, with 8 bases matching TRBD2. The V segment lost 1 base and the J segment 3 bases; nucleotides outside the gene matches: 6. The germline V gene encodes CDR1 LGHDT and CDR2 YNNKEL (reference sequence). The CDR3 sequence is 16 residues long. CDR3 loop: CASSQGRLAGTDTQYF. Written as DNA, the CDR3 is TGTGCCAGCAGCCAAGGGAGGCTAGCGGGTACAGATACGCAGTATTTT.

The V and J genes are TRBV3-1 (or the pseudogene TRBV3-2) and TRBJ1-1; 7 bases are shared with TRBD1. This CDR3 is 15 amino acids long. Germline V CDR1 and CDR2: LGHDT, YNNKEL (reference sequence). V shed 1 base, J shed 1 base, and the junction held 3 bases outside the gene matches. CDR3 in amino acids: CASSQGQGANTEAFF. CDR3 in DNA: TGTGCCAGCAGCCAAGGACAGGGTGCGAACACTGAAGCTTTCTTT.

The rearrangement links TRBV13 to TRBJ2-2, with a weak D call TRBD2 (5 bases). This CDR3 region has 17 residues. Germline CDR1 PRHDT, CDR2 FYEKMQ (reference sequence). Trimming removed 4 bases from V and 1 base from J, with 16 bases in between. CDR3 amino acids: CASSSKVDYLNTGELFF. In DNA form, the CDR3 reads TGTGCCAGCAGCTCTAAGGTCGACTACCTGAACACCGGGGAGCTGTTTTTT.

V and J are TRBV3-1 (or the pseudogene TRBV3-2) and TRBJ1-2; TRBD1 matches at 7 bases. CDR3 size: 15 residues. Trimming cost V 2 bases and J 2 bases; bases outside gene matches: 5. Germline CDR1 LGHDT, CDR2 YNNKEL (reference sequence). The CDR3: CASSQPMGQNYGYTF. CDR3 coding DNA: TGTGCCAGCAGCCAACCCATGGGACAGAACTATGGCTACACCTTC.

This clone has a single count. The chain recombines TRBV5-6 with TRBJ1-2, with 12 nucleotides matching TRBD1. The CDR3 spans 16 residues. Germline lookup yields CDR1 SGHDT and CDR2 YYEEEE. V gave up 5 bases and J gave up 4 bases; unmatched junction bases: 9. CDR3 nucleotide sequence: TGTGCCAGCAGTTTTCAGCCGGGACAGGGGGCCTATGGCTACACCTTC. Translating it yields CASSFQPGQGAYGYTF.

CDR3 in DNA: TGTGCCAGCACCGAAACAACAGGCACGGCTGAAGCTTTCTTT. It codes for CASTETTGTAEAFF. V gene TRBV7-2 combines with J gene TRBJ1-1, with D possibly matching TRBD1 (5 bases). This CDR3 contains 14 residues. Trimming took off 7 bases at V and 6 bases at J, with 18 bases between the two ends. Germline values: CDR1 SGHTA, CDR2 FQGNSA.

The CDR3 bases are TGTGCCAGCAGCCAAGTGGGACAGCACCCCGACCAAGAGACCCAGTACTTC. Translating it yields CASSQVGQHPDQETQYF. The J gene is TRBJ2-5, the V gene TRBV3-1 (or the pseudogene TRBV3-2); 7 nucleotides align to TRBD1. The V gene end was trimmed by 1 base and the J gene end by 0 bases; junction bases not matched to a gene: 8. The CDR3 loop spans 17 amino acids. Germline lookup yields CDR1 LGHDT and CDR2 YNNKEL (reference sequence).